A single sample gave rise to the 8 T cell receptor beta chains below, sequenced in a study of Graves' ophthalmopathy and Graves' hyperthyroidism. Scientists amplified the TCR beta CDR3 regions from RNA transcripts. Scientists carried out first-round RT-PCR using HTBI primers and then a second-round multiplex PCR. One entry per CDR3 protein results from TCRdb running MiXCR on the multiplex PCR reads. The sample lists 500,000 to 700,000 distinct CDR3 sequences, under 45% occurring once. Sequenced input: peripheral blood or thyroid tissue (not recorded which). The receptors shown here come from an adult man with Graves' hyperthyroidism.

This clonotype showed up just once. This chain uses TRBV7-9 with TRBJ2-7, with D possibly being TRBD1 (6 bases). The assigned J gene may be wrong: the sequence end matches TRBJ2-1 better. The CDR3 extends over 17 amino acids. The germline CDR1 and CDR2 sequences are SEHNR and FQNEAQ (reference sequence). The DNA of the CDR3 is TGTGCCAGCAGCTCCCCCCCGACAGGCCCTGGGGACAATGAGCAGTTCTTC. It is translated as CASSSPPTGPGDNEQFF.

This clonotype was counted a few times. The genes are TRBV3-1 and TRBJ1-1; tentatively, D is TRBD1 (6 bases). V shed 6 bases and J shed 0 bases, with 11 bases lying between them. This CDR3 contains 14 residues. Looked up from germline, CDR1 is LGHDT and CDR2 is YNNKEL (reference sequence). The CDR3 sequence: CASRDTGMNTEAFF. The CDR3 DNA reads as TGTGCCAGCAGAGACACAGGGATGAACACTGAAGCTTTCTTT.

This clonotype was observed many times. V usage is TRBV5-8 and J usage is TRBJ2-2; 9 nucleotides match TRBD2. V dropped 4 bases and J dropped 5; count of bases not matched to a gene: 6. The CDR3 runs 15 residues. Germline CDR1 SGHTS, CDR2 YDEGEE. In nucleotides, the CDR3 is TGTGCCAGCAGCGCTAGCGGGATCGAGACCGGGGAGCTGTTTTTT. Translated, it gives CASSASGIETGELFF.

This clonotype has a count of ten or more. The gene calls are TRBV10-3 and TRBJ1-5; D not resolved. This CDR3 contains 12 residues. Germline V CDR1 and CDR2: ENHRY, SYGVKD. Trimming shortened V by 5 bases and J by 7 bases, and 9 bases separated the two germline ends. CDR3 bases: TGTGCCATCAGTAGCTCGGAACAGCCCCAGCATTTT. It codes for CAISSSEQPQHF.

This clonotype was counted between two and nine times. The rearrangement uses TRBV28 and TRBJ2-7, with TRBD1 identical over 7 bases. CDR3 length: 14 amino acids. In germline, CDR1 is MDHEN, CDR2 SYDVKM. V lost 5 bases, J lost 5 bases, and 9 bases stayed unmatched. The CDR3 here is CASSTRTGTDEQYF. CDR3 in DNA: TGTGCCAGCAGTACCCGGACAGGAACGGACGAGCAGTACTTC.

This clonotype was picked up one time. This chain uses TRBV5-1 with TRBJ2-7; D is possibly TRBD2 (6 bases). The J call is uncertain, as TRBJ2-1 better fits the DNA end. Germline lookup yields CDR1 SGHRS and CDR2 YFSETQ. There are 11 residues in the CDR3. The CDR3 bases are TGCGCCAGCAGCCGGGACTCAGAGCAGTTCTTC. Its protein is CASSRDSEQFF.

In the case of this clonotype: A read error is possible here, since a much larger clone lies one base away. This sequence joins TRBV20-1 and TRBJ1-4; D not certain. From germline, CDR1 is DFQATT and CDR2 SNEGSKA (reference sequence). CDR3 length: 14 amino acids. The CDR3 region has the DNA TGCAGTGCTAGGCTGGGAGTAGCCGATGAAAATCTGTTTTTT. It yields the protein CSARLGVADENLFF.

The rearrangement joins TRBV6-5 to TRBJ2-3, with 10 bases that match TRBD1. The CDR3 runs to 14 residues. The V gene's germline CDR1 is MNHEY and CDR2 SVGAGI. V lost 8 bases to trimming and J lost 6 bases; unmatched junction nucleotides: 8. The CDR3 DNA reads TGTGCCAGCTCTGTCGGACAGGGGGTTGATACGCAGTATTTT. Its translation is CASSVGQGVDTQYF.